This record concerns one TCR beta chain sequence. The specificity of this receptor is unknown. No clone much larger than this one lies a single base away; base qualities are absent. Inclusive of the bounding cysteine and phenylalanine, the CDR3 is 17 residues long. The entry retains the CDR3 DNA only, 51 bases that are in frame from base 1. Trimming costs V 0 bases and J 0 bases, and their ends lie 11 bases apart. Looking up the germline V gene yields CDR1 MGHRA and CDR2 YSYEKL. The source of the sample is a study of identical twins (dated by TCRdb to about 2016). For context, the study as a whole: The study deep-sequenced TCR alpha and beta repertoires from monozygotic twins, unrelated adults of various ages and cord blood to test whether fetal clonotypes persist. Replicate twin experiments were performed at different times using different library preparation protocols to rule out contamination. What the research found in general, with its limitations: Abundant cord blood beta clonotypes had fewer insertions, young adult naive repertoires showed a similar but weaker trend, and memory repertoires showed no such trend. Invariant T cells such as MAIT and iNKT could partly confound zero-insertion analyses, although diverse VJ usage argued against such confounding for most clonotypes. Compared with coincidental sharing between unrelated individuals, out-of-frame TCR alpha sequences shared between twins showed an excess of sequences with low generation probability. In monozygotic twins, out-of-frame TCR alpha sharing was systematically underestimated by recombination models, although the models agreed with sharing between unrelated individuals. The excess sharing between twins in beta out-of-frame sequences was weaker because fewer shared sequences reduced the signal-to-noise ratio. Because the same donors could not be followed over many years, the conclusions relied on cross-sectional statistical analysis.

The method was 5' RACE. Sequenced on an Illumina HiSeq 2000. A universal primer binding site was added through template switching, and the final cDNA carried a unique molecular identifier so that TCR cDNA molecules could be counted accurately. First-strand cDNA for TCR alpha and beta chains was synthesized from specific primers in the conserved constant-segment region. To control for contamination, every cDNA library was double barcoded, receiving both a SMART-Mk sample barcode and Illumina barcodes. TruSeq adapter sequences, together with Illumina sample barcodes, were added in two successive PCR steps. The TCR alpha and beta cDNA libraries were sequenced on the Illumina HiSeq platform using custom primers. In the source study's methods: MiGEC processed the raw reads to extract unique molecular identifiers, while MiXCR was used to determine the CDR3 positions. For each individual, recombination models were inferred using an EM algorithm with the repgenHMM and IGoR tools. Shared clonotypes were analyzed with the tcR package in R, and sharing was normalized by the product of cloneset sizes. Out-of-frame nonproductive sequences were analyzed to study raw recombination free of thymic and clonal selection effects. TCRdb trimmed public reads at Q25 via fastp, called clones via MiXCR and kept in-frame beta chains. Every entry covers one CDR3 protein and lists the most common genes and DNA from its rows. What appears here as the V and J calls and clone size reflects TCRdb's work, not the paper's. The sample has around 340,000 distinct CDR3 sequences on record, about 9% of them singletons. Of the sample, approximately 9.3% is held by the ten largest clones.

All donors were healthy Caucasians. Three unrelated non-twin adults were also sequenced: a male aged 18 to 30, a male aged 50 to 60 and a female aged 50 to 60. Miltenyi CD45RO+ enrichment and human naive T-cell isolation kits were used to isolate memory (CD45RO+) and naive T cells from PBMC. In this chain, TRBV4-1 is recombined with TRBJ2-2; perhaps TRBD2 is the D gene, with 5 bases matching. The TCR comes from a woman in her forties or fifties in good health. Sequencing input: naive T cells sorted from blood. The meaning of the sample's cell subset or site label: cells isolated with a human naive T-cell isolation kit. The CDR3 sequence is CASSQDGRAANTGELFF. The DNA sequence reads TGCGCCAGCAGCCAAGATGGCAGAGCGGCGAACACCGGGGAGCTGTTTTTT.